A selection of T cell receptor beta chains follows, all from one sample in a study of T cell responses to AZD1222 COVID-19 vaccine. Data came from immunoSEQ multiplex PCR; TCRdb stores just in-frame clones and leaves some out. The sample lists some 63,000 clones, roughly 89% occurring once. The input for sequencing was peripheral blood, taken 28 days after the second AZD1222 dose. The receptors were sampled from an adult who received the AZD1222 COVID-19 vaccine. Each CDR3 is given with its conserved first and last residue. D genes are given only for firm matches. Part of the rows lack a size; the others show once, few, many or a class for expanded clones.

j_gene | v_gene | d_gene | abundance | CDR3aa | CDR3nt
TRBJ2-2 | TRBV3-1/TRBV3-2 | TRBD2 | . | CASSQTGGSNTGELFF | TGTGCCAGCAGCCAGACGGGCGGGAGTAACACCGGGGAGCTGTTTTTT
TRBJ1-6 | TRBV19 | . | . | CASSSVGLDGASYNSPLHF | TGTGCCAGTAGTTCGGTTGGCCTGGACGGCGCCTCCTATAATTCACCCCTCCACTTT
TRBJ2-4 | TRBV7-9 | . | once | CASSRDLAKNIQYF | TGTGCCAGCAGCCGTGATCTAGCCAAAAACATTCAGTACTTC
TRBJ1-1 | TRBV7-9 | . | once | CASRTDWNTEAFF | TGTGCCAGCAGGACAGACTGGAACACTGAAGCTTTCTTT
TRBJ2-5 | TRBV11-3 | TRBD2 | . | CASSRLAGGLETQYF | TGTGCCAGCAGTAGACTAGCGGGAGGGCTGGAGACCCAGTACTTC
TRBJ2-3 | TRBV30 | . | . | CAWSSSGASVKDTQYF | TGTGCCTGGAGTAGCTCCGGGGCTAGCGTTAAAGATACGCAGTATTTT
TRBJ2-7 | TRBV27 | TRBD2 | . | CASSFEPPQRGPIEQYF | TGTGCCAGCAGTTTTGAGCCGCCGCAGCGGGGGCCCATCGAGCAGTACTTC
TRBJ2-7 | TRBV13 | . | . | CASSPLSGYEQYF | TGTGCCAGCAGCCCTCTGTCGGGCTACGAGCAGTACTTC
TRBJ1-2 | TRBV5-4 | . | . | CASSGAGTPNRGYTF | TGTGCCAGCAGCGGAGCCGGGACACCAAACCGGGGCTACACCTTC
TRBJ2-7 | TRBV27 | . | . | CASSLNFQGEQYF | TGTGCCAGCAGTTTAAATTTCCAGGGGGAGCAGTACTTC
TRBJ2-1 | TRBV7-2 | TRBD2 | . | CASSFRGDPYNEQFF | TGTGCCAGCAGCTTTCGGGGGGACCCCTACAATGAGCAGTTCTTC
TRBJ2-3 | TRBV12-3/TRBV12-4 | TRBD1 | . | CASSSRQGNTQYF | TGTGCCAGCAGTTCCAGACAGGGGAATACGCAGTATTTT
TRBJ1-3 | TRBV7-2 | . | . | CASSPQSLLGNTIYF | TGTGCCAGCAGCCCACAGTCGCTGCTGGGGAACACCATATATTTT
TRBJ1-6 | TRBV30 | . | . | CAWSVNRDRNSPLHF | TGTGCCTGGAGTGTTAACAGGGATAGGAATTCACCCCTCCACTTT
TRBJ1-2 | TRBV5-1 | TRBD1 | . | CASSLTTGVEDYGYTF | TGCGCCAGCAGCCTAACTACAGGGGTAGAGGACTATGGCTACACCTTC
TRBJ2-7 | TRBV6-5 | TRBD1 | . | CASTSPSGGREQYF | TGTGCCAGCACCTCTCCTTCAGGGGGCCGCGAGCAGTACTTC
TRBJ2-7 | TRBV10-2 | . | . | CASSDVDNYEQYF | TGCGCCAGCAGTGACGTGGACAACTACGAGCAGTACTTC
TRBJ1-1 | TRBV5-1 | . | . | CASSFGGGGTEAFF | TGCGCCAGCAGCTTCGGCGGGGGCGGCACTGAAGCTTTCTTT
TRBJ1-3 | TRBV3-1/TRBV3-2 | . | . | CASSLKWTSGNTIYF | TGTGCCAGCAGCCTAAAGTGGACTTCTGGAAACACCATATATTTT
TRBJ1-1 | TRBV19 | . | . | CASSNLNTEAFF | TGTGCCAGTAGTAACCTGAACACTGAAGCTTTCTTT
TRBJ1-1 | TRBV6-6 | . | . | CASSPGTALGEDTEAFF | TGTGCCAGCAGTCCCGGGACCGCCCTCGGTGAGGACACTGAAGCTTTCTTT
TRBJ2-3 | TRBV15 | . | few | CATSRDFGGPVTDTQYF | TGTGCCACCAGCAGAGATTTCGGGGGACCGGTCACAGATACGCAGTATTTT
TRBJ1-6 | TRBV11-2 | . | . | CASSPGQSLVSPLHF | TGTGCCAGCAGCCCCGGACAGTCCCTGGTTTCACCCCTCCACTTT
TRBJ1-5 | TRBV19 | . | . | CASSIDHRTVSNQPQHF | TGTGCCAGTAGTATAGATCACCGGACAGTTAGCAATCAGCCCCAGCATTTT
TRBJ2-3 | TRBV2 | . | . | CASSAQGPDTQYF | TGTGCCAGCAGCGCACAGGGTCCAGATACGCAGTATTTT
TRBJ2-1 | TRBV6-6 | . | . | CASSRRSGENYNEQFF | TGTGCCAGCAGCCGGAGAAGCGGAGAGAACTACAATGAGCAGTTCTTC
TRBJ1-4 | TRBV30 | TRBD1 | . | CAWSVTGATNEKLFF | TGTGCCTGGAGTGTGACAGGGGCAACTAATGAAAAACTGTTTTTT
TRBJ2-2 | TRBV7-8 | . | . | CASSLAVGGVNTGELFF | TGTGCCAGCAGCTTAGCGGTCGGCGGGGTTAACACCGGGGAGCTGTTTTTT
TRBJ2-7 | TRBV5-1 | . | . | CASSLGQNYEQYF | TGCGCCAGCAGCTTGGGACAGAACTACGAGCAGTACTTC
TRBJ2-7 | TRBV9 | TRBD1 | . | CASSAGTGIDEQYF | TGTGCCAGCAGCGCCGGGACAGGGATCGACGAGCAGTACTTC
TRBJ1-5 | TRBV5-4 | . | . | CASSLSPSPRAVGPQHF | TGTGCCAGCAGCTTGTCCCCCTCCCCCCGGGCAGTAGGACCCCAGCATTTT
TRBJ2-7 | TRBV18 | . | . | CASSPLSYEQYF | TGTGCCAGCTCACCACTCTCCTACGAGCAGTACTTC
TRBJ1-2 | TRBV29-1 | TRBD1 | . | CSVQVTGAYGYTF | TGCAGCGTTCAGGTGACAGGGGCCTATGGCTACACCTTC